These 5 T cell receptor beta chains were sequenced from one sample in a study of cytomegalovirus exposure and HLA in healthy donors. Primers included in the PCR were 60 Vbeta and 13 Jbeta primers. Here immunoSEQ multiplex PCR was the method, and the copy in TCRdb shows in-frame clones only, minus some. This sample has hundreds of thousands of clones, with 60% to 80% found just once. Specimen: PBMCs. Receptors were obtained from a man between 18 and 29 years old in good health and CMV-seronegative.

With respect to this clone: Other DNA sequences in this specimen translate into the identical CDR3. This CDR3 is CASSLVVSYEQYF. CDR3 bases: TGTGCCAGCAGCTTAGTTGTCAGCTACGAGCAGTACTTC. The rearrangement joins TRBV11-2 to TRBJ2-7, with D uncertain. The CDR3 runs 13 residues. The V gene's germline CDR1 is SGHAT and CDR2 FQNNGV. The ends were cut back, 1 base at V and 3 bases at J, with 7 bases in the middle.

The CDR3 loop reads CASSLGLGRGAYGEKLFF. CDR3 DNA: TGTGCCAGCAGCTTAGGCCTGGGCAGGGGGGCATACGGTGAAAAACTGTTTTTT. The chain couples TRBV13 to TRBJ1-4; TRBD1 matches at 7 bases. V lost 0 bases and J lost 7; bases outside the gene matches: 14. Germline CDR1 PRHDT, CDR2 FYEKMQ (reference sequence). There are 18 residues in the CDR3.

The chain links TRBV11-1 to TRBJ2-3, with D possibly TRBD1 on 5 matching bases. The CDR3 totals 14 residues. V was trimmed by 1 base and J by 5 bases, leaving 10 bases between them. Germline-derived CDR1 and CDR2 are SGHAT and FQDESV (reference sequence). CDR3 DNA sequence: TGTGCCAGCAGCTTAGTGGCAGGGATAGATACGCAGTATTTT. It codes for CASSLVAGIDTQYF. Full variable domain (outside the CDR3, taken from reference TRBV11-1 and TRBJ2-3): EAEVAQSPRYKITEKSQAVAFWCDPISGHATLYWYRQILGQGPELLVQFQDESVVDDSQLPKDRFSAERLKGVDSTLKIQPAELGDSAMYLCASSLVAGIDTQYFGPGTRLTVL.

This chain connects TRBV6-5 to TRBJ2-7, with TRBD2 matching over 8 bases. Germline CDR1 reads MNHEY; CDR2 reads SVGAGI. After removal of 6 bases from V and 0 bases from J, the junction contained 7 bases not matched to a gene. The CDR3 has 15 residues. The CDR3, as DNA: TGTGCCAGCAGCCCCGACGGGGGGGCCTCCTACGAGCAGTACTTC. Residues: CASSPDGGASYEQYF.

This sequence joins TRBV7-8 and TRBJ1-1; 7 nucleotides match TRBD1. The germline V gene encodes CDR1 SGHVS and CDR2 FQNEAQ. With 5 bases clipped from V and 0 bases from J, the junction kept 6 bases outside the gene matches. The CDR3 spans 15 residues. The CDR3 sequence is CASSVTGVLNTEAFF. For the CDR3, the DNA is TGTGCCAGCAGCGTAACAGGGGTTCTGAACACTGAAGCTTTCTTT.